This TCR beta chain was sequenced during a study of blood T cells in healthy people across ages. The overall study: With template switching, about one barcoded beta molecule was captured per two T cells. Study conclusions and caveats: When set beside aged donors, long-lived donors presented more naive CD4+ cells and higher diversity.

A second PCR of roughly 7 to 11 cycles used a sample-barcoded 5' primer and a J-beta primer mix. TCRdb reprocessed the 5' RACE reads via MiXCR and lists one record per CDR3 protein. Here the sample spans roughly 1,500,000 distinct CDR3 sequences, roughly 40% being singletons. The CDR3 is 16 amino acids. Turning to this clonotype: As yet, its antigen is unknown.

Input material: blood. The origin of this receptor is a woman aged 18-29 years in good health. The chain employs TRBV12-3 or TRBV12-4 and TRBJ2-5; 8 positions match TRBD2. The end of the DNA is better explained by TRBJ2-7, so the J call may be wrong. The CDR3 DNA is TGTGCCAGCAGTTTTTCTAGCGGGCTCCTTATTTACGAGCAGTACTTC. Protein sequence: CASSFSSGLLIYEQYF.